The rows below give T cell receptor beta chains drawn from one sample of a study of cytomegalovirus exposure and HLA in healthy donors. Produced via immunoSEQ multiplex PCR; TCRdb's table is partial and in-frame only. The data hold 130,000 to 150,000 clones, with around nine tenths observed a single time. Sequenced: PBMCs. Receptors originate from a woman under 30 in good health and CMV-seropositive. CDR3s leave out the opening cysteine and the closing phenylalanine or tryptophan. Fields, in order: CDR3 length, J gene, V gene, CDR3 protein.

cdr3_length: 11
j_call: TRBJ1-1
v_call: TRBV6-5
cdr3_aa: ASSYSGGTEAF

cdr3_length: 12
j_call: TRBJ2-2
v_call: TRBV28
cdr3_aa: AITDRDNTGELF

cdr3_length: 12
j_call: TRBJ2-2
v_call: TRBV5-4
cdr3_aa: ASSNRRDTGELF

cdr3_length: 12
j_call: TRBJ1-3
v_call: TRBV6-1
cdr3_aa: ASSDLAAGNTIY

cdr3_length: 15
j_call: TRBJ1-1
v_call: TRBV7-8
cdr3_aa: ASSLAVRTRMNTEAF

cdr3_length: 11
j_call: TRBJ2-2
v_call: TRBV14
cdr3_aa: ASSQQGTWELF

cdr3_length: 11
j_call: TRBJ1-4
v_call: TRBV7-2
cdr3_aa: ASSLGGWEKLF

cdr3_length: 14
j_call: TRBJ2-1
v_call: TRBV6-5
cdr3_aa: ASSSTLGGAYNEQF

cdr3_length: 13
j_call: TRBJ2-1
v_call: TRBV7-3
cdr3_aa: ASSLMSVPSGVQF

cdr3_length: 9
j_call: TRBJ2-5
v_call: TRBV20-1
cdr3_aa: SAGARETQY

cdr3_length: 10
j_call: TRBJ1-2
v_call: TRBV29-1
cdr3_aa: SVGGFDYGYT

cdr3_length: 14
j_call: TRBJ1-2
v_call: TRBV6-1
cdr3_aa: ASSEGGVSANYGYT

cdr3_length: 13
j_call: TRBJ1-1
v_call: TRBV2
cdr3_aa: ASRADRTKNTEAF

cdr3_length: 12
j_call: TRBJ2-7
v_call: TRBV2
cdr3_aa: ASSLYKEPNEQY

cdr3_length: 13
j_call: TRBJ1-2
v_call: TRBV5-6
cdr3_aa: ASSSTGAVIYGYT

cdr3_length: 10
j_call: TRBJ2-3
v_call: TRBV6-5
cdr3_aa: ASSYSGGMKY

cdr3_length: 10
j_call: TRBJ2-5
v_call: TRBV25-1
cdr3_aa: ATTAAQETQY

cdr3_length: 12
j_call: TRBJ2-5
v_call: TRBV5-1
cdr3_aa: ASSFGRGAETQY

cdr3_length: 11
j_call: TRBJ1-1
v_call: TRBV7-9
cdr3_aa: ASSLTFPTEAF

cdr3_length: 13
j_call: TRBJ2-7
v_call: TRBV27
cdr3_aa: ASSLRRQNYYEQY

cdr3_length: 14
j_call: TRBJ2-3
v_call: TRBV29-1
cdr3_aa: SVEDRLAWSTDTQY

cdr3_length: 11
j_call: TRBJ1-1
v_call: TRBV2
cdr3_aa: ASSVGGGTEAF

cdr3_length: 12
j_call: TRBJ2-2
v_call: TRBV29-1
cdr3_aa: SASSGGYTGELF